Below, one T cell receptor (beta chain) is given with its context. Its antigen is currently unknown. TCR beta library input comprised around 2 micrograms of genomic DNA from cryopreserved PBMCs. TCRdb's copy holds only in-frame clones and misses some; the assay was immunoSEQ multiplex PCR. The table has approximately 80,000 clones, roughly 86% seen once. This sample is part of a study of cytotoxic CD8 clonotypes in ibrutinib-treated CLL. Study-wide findings and caveats: In sustained-remission versus progressing patients, sampling times differed. Clonality increased at ibrutinib response, then returned toward baseline at progression.

Trimming stripped 1 base from V and 4 bases from J, with 13 bases between. The CDR3 sequence is 15 residues long. Per the germline V gene, CDR1 is SEHNR and CDR2 is FQNEAQ (reference sequence). The TCR originated in a human donor with chronic lymphocytic leukemia. This sample comprised PBMCs, obtained before ibrutinib treatment. The chain has TRBV7-9 and TRBJ1-2; D gene unclear. The CDR3 loop reads CASSLGAGPGYGYTF. The CDR3 DNA follows: TGTGCCAGCAGCTTAGGAGCCGGGCCCGGCTATGGCTACACCTTC.